This T cell receptor beta chain was captured in a study of cytomegalovirus exposure and HLA in healthy donors. The germline V gene has CDR1 SGDLS and CDR2 YYNGEE. The CDR3 spans 13 residues. Trimming cost V 0 bases and J 7 bases, with 10 bases left between them. PCR employed 60 Vbeta and 13 Jbeta primers. Clones were sequenced by immunoSEQ multiplex PCR, and TCRdb holds only the in-frame ones, with some missing. The sample has approximately 150,000 clones, around two thirds seen once. The chain combines TRBV9 with TRBJ1-1; possible D gene TRBD1, 6 bases. The sequenced sample was PBMCs. The sequence derives from a man between 25 and 39 years old in good health and CMV-seropositive. CDR3: CASSVAPDSEAFF. In DNA, the CDR3 is TGTGCCAGCAGCGTAGCTCCGGACAGTGAAGCTTTCTTT.